Listed below are T cell receptor beta chains from one sample, sequenced in a study of control samples from healthy donors and cancer patients. The protocol was immunoSEQ multiplex PCR, while the TCRdb copy is restricted to in-frame clones and leaves out a portion. The sample consists of 150,000 to 200,000 clones, 85% to 95% of them appearing once. The sequenced sample was blood. These receptors were obtained from a woman aged 18-29 years in good health. CDR3s include the opening cysteine and the closing phenylalanine or tryptophan. D genes are given only for firm matches. The size field is filled for only some rows; it gives once, few, many or a size class.

J | D | size | V | length | DNA | CDR3
TRBJ2-2 | . | . | TRBV6-1 | 15 | TGTGCCAGCAGTGAGGCAGGGTCGAGGGCCGGGGAGCTGTTTTTT | CASSEAGSRAGELFF
TRBJ1-1 | . | . | TRBV4-1 | 13 | TGCGCCAGCAGCCGGACAGAGAACACTGAAGCTTTCTTT | CASSRTENTEAFF
TRBJ2-1 | . | . | TRBV6-2/TRBV6-3 | 13 | TGTGCCAGCAGTTACGTTCAATACAATGAGCAGTTCTTC | CASSYVQYNEQFF
TRBJ2-2 | TRBD1 | . | TRBV5-1 | 16 | TGCGCCAGCAGGGGACCGACAGGGGTGGCCACCGGGGAGCTGTTTTTT | CASRGPTGVATGELFF
TRBJ2-5 | . | . | TRBV2 | 14 | TGTGCCAGCAGACGGGACCACGCGTTGGAGACCCAGTACTTC | CASRRDHALETQYF
TRBJ1-1 | . | . | TRBV25-1 | 13 | TGTGCCAGCAGACGACGGATGAACACTGAAGCTTTCTTT | CASRRRMNTEAFF
TRBJ2-5 | . | . | TRBV12-5 | 16 | TGTGCTAGTGGTCTTGTTAATGACAGGGCGGGGGAGACCCAGTACTTC | CASGLVNDRAGETQYF
TRBJ1-2 | . | . | TRBV5-6 | 16 | TGTGCCAGCAGCTCCCCCCGGGGAGGGCTCGTCTATGGCTACACCTTC | CASSSPRGGLVYGYTF
TRBJ1-5 | . | . | TRBV11-2 | 14 | TGTGCCAGCAGCTTATCATCAGGAGGACAGCCCCAGCATTTT | CASSLSSGGQPQHF
TRBJ1-4 | . | once | TRBV4-3 | 15 | TGCGCCAGCAGCCAAGTGGACCGGCGAAATGAAAAACTGTTTTTT | CASSQVDRRNEKLFF